The TCR beta chain described here comes from a study of radiotherapy plus CTLA-4 blockade in lung cancer (dated by TCRdb to 2016 to 2018). With respect to the entire study: Objective responses occurred in roughly 19% of enrolled patients, and 30% to 35% achieved disease control. What the study reported, not specific to this receptor: The strongest predictors of response were reported to be early dynamic shifts in blood T cell clones along with a rise in serum interferon-beta following radiation. TCR clones derived from tumors expanded in peripheral blood after treatment with radiotherapy and ipilimumab.

The study evaluated CTLA-4 blockade (ipilimumab) given together with focal radiation therapy in patients who had chemo-refractory metastatic non-small-cell lung cancer. Library method: the immunoSEQ multiplex PCR assay. TCRdb provides this immuneACCESS table in a form limited to in-frame rearrangements. Some clones are lacking; in checked studies, under half of them reflect an unresolved V gene, and why the rest are absent is not known. Recorded for this sample are about 48,000 clones; 75% to 90% of them occurred a single time. Approximately 3.6% of the sample comes from the top ten. V loses 7 bases, J loses 1 base, and the germline ends lie 16 bases apart. The CDR3 starts with the cysteine, ends with the phenylalanine, and has 14 residues. The retained sequence is limited to the CDR3, 42 bases, with the frame set at the first base. Per the germline V gene, SQVTM is the CDR1 and ANQGSEA is the CDR2.

About this clone itself: Its specific antigen is unknown. Base qualities are not at hand, and no much larger clone is one base apart.

The TCR comes from a human donor with non-small cell lung cancer who had stable disease on radiotherapy plus ipilimumab. The source material was peripheral blood, sampled from a patient treated with radiotherapy plus ipilimumab. The rearranged segments are TRBV29-1 and TRBJ1-2, and possibly TRBD1, on 6 matching bases. The CDR3 amino acid sequence is: CSAVQGRINYGYTF. The DNA sequence is TGCAGCGCCGTTCAGGGGCGAATTAACTATGGCTACACCTTC.